The present T cell receptor beta chain was sequenced within a study of glioma-infiltrating T cells. TCR alpha and beta CDR3 regions were amplified from RNA using iRepertoire nested multiplex PCR. Input was roughly 100-450 ng of tissue mRNA or PBMC total RNA. TCRdb fed the multiplex PCR reads into MiXCR, producing one record per CDR3 protein. Altogether approximately 89,000 distinct CDR3 sequences are present, about 25% being singletons, with the ten largest covering approximately 6.7%. This CDR3 contains 15 residues. CDR1 is SQVTM and CDR2 is ANQGSEA in the germline V gene. In its sample, this clonotype was seen once. Antigen specificity is unknown. Possible read error: a much larger clone is one base away. Study-wide results and caveats: CDR3 overlap between tissue and blood was very small. Above-expected tissue-blood divergence occurred in all gliomas, most in low-grade ones.

Sequencing was carried out using glioma tissue, nonneoplastic brain tissue, or PBMCs (not recorded which). The rearrangement uses TRBV29-1 and TRBJ2-3; 8 bases line up with TRBD1. This TCR was sampled from a human donor with low-grade glioma or glioblastoma, undergoing nonglioma brain surgery, or in good health (not recorded which). This CDR3 reads CSVEDSRGHTDTKYF. In DNA, the CDR3 is TGCAGCGTTGAAGATAGCAGGGGGCACACAGATACGAAGTATTTT.